This T cell receptor beta chain appears in the sequencing data of a study of blood T cell repertoires in COVID-19. Whole-study context: Specimens from acute and convalescent COVID-19 originated in the United States, Italy and Spain. Nucleic acid was either cDNA or gDNA, and it came from T cells, B-cell-depleted T cells, or PBMCs.

The CDR3 covers 12 residues. V was clipped by 4 bases and J by 7 bases; unmatched bases: 1. CDR1 and CDR2 from the germline V gene are SGHTS and YDEGEE. Seattle cases were enrolled at active infection and followed longitudinally. This clone was counted a single time. Per the original data handling: Researchers report that nucleated cell counts were estimated from reference gene primer amplification. TCRdb's table, derived via immunoSEQ multiplex PCR, lists solely in-frame clones and lacks some. V and J calls and clone size are copied from that table; D and trimming were computed from the DNA. The sample has approximately 170,000 clones; around four fifths are singletons.

The chain combines TRBV5-8 with TRBJ2-1; 8 nucleotides agree with TRBD2. The sequenced sample was peripheral blood. This TCR was sampled from a woman of 80 years or more with COVID-19, enrolled during active disease. The CDR3 here is CASSRLANEQFF. CDR3 in DNA: TGTGCCAGCAGCAGACTAGCGAATGAGCAGTTCTTC.